The 8 T cell receptor beta chains listed next were all sequenced from one sample in a study of tumor-infiltrating lymphocytes in primary liver carcinoma (dated by TCRdb to the late 2010s). Total RNA and DNA were co-extracted without cell sorting from around 20-30 mg of bulk tissue using the AllPrep DNA/RNA mini kit. Sequenced on an Illumina HiSeq 2500. Starting from approximately 500 ng total RNA, TCRbeta-specific cDNA was produced by reverse transcription with a constant-region primer and ProtoScript II reverse transcriptase. Three nested multiplex PCR rounds, following a slightly modified ARM-PCR procedure, were used to build the TCRbeta libraries. Each of the first two PCR rounds ran for roughly 11 cycles and used multiplex TRBV1-TRBV30 forward primers together with a Cbeta reverse primer. TCRdb redid the processing of the public reads, applying fastp at Q25 and MiXCR, and retained in-frame beta chains. Rows are unified per CDR3 protein, each entry keeping the most common DNA and genes. The sample table lists approximately 42,000 distinct CDR3 sequences, 75% of them with a count of one. The ten largest make up around 41% of the sample.

The sequenced material came from tumor-adjacent normal liver tissue. The source is a woman aged 25 to 39 with primary liver carcinoma and hepatitis B virus infection.

In the case of this clonotype: An end of the junction does not agree with germline; a read error may underlie this. The CDR3 DNA reads TGTGCCAGCAACAGGGTCGGGAGGTGGGATACGAACACAGGGGAGCTGTTTTTT. Protein: CASNRVGRWDTNTGELFF. The J gene is TRBJ2-2, the V gene TRBV4-2; tentatively, D is TRBD2 (7 bases). The CDR3 is 18 amino acids. Germline values: CDR1 LGHNA, CDR2 YNFKEQ.

This clonotype was recorded once. The CDR3 end shows no conserved phenylalanine or tryptophan, and so a read error is likely. The V and J genes are TRBV29-1 and TRBJ2-7; D remains ambiguous. CDR1 SQVTM and CDR2 ANQGSEA come from the germline V gene. The CDR3 runs to 12 residues. Here the CDR3 DNA reads TGCAGCGTTGAGGCGCAGTCCTACGTGCAGTACTTA. Residues: CSVEAQSYVQYL.

Ten or more counts support this clonotype. The chain links TRBV28 to TRBJ2-1; weak D call: TRBD2 (5 bases). CDR1 and CDR2 from the germline V gene are MDHEN and SYDVKM. V dropped 4 bases and J dropped 0 bases, with 10 bases sitting between them. The CDR3 is 15 amino acids. CDR3 protein: CASSSRGSSYNEQFF. CDR3 bases: TGTGCCAGCAGTTCCCGGGGAAGCTCCTACAATGAGCAGTTCTTC.

The V call is TRBV11-2, the J call TRBJ1-1; no definite D call. Germline loops: CDR1 SGHAT, CDR2 FQNNGV. The CDR3 length is 16 residues. V gave up 5 bases and J gave up 3 bases, with 19 bases separating them. The CDR3: CASSLRLTLVDTEAFF. The CDR3 region has the DNA TGTGCCAGCAGCCTACGTCTTACATTGGTCGACACTGAAGCTTTCTTT.

A note on this clonotype: This likely comes from a read error, as the CDR3 has no conserved phenylalanine or tryptophan at its end. The chain links TRBV11-2 to TRBJ2-1; D may match TRBD1 or TRBD2 (5 bases each). The V end was cut by 5 bases, the J end by 7 bases, with 15 bases between. The germline gives CDR1 SGHAT, CDR2 FQNNGV. The CDR3 covers 14 residues. CDR3 region: CASSLEGTRNEQFS. The CDR3 bases are TGTGCCAGCAGCCTCGAGGGGACGCGAAATGAGCAGTTCTCC.

The V gene is TRBV6-5, the J gene TRBJ2-1; D is unresolved. This CDR3 has 14 residues. The V gene's germline CDR1 is MNHEY and CDR2 SVGAGI. V lost 5 bases to trimming and J lost 6 bases, with 14 bases between them. CDR3 residues: CASSTELTVNEQFF. CDR3 coding DNA: TGTGCCAGCAGTACGGAACTAACGGTCAATGAGCAGTTCTTC.

On this clonotype itself: At one boundary the junction diverges from the germline segment, which might be a read error. V gene TRBV4-2 combines with J gene TRBJ2-1; D unresolved. CDR1 is LGHNA and CDR2 is YNFKEQ in the germline V gene. The CDR3 loop spans 15 amino acids. DNA of the CDR3: TGTGCCAGCATCCAAAATACGCAGTGGGCCAATGAGCAGTTCTTC. It is translated as CASIQNTQWANEQFF.

This clonotype was observed many times. This rearrangement joins TRBV6-4 to TRBJ1-2; D may be TRBD1 (5 bases). V gave up 4 bases and J gave up 4 bases, with 13 bases separating them. Germline CDR1 reads MRHNA; CDR2 reads SNTAGT. The CDR3 loop spans 14 amino acids. CDR3: CASSAGTEAYGYTF. CDR3 nucleotides: TGTGCCAGCAGTGCAGGGACGGAAGCCTATGGCTACACCTTC.